This passage covers 5 T cell receptor beta chains from one sample sequenced in a study of kidney transplant recipient with SARS-CoV-2 infection (dated by TCRdb to the early 2020s). The sample's time point label, in plain terms: pre-pandemic baseline sample and day 111 after first positive SARS-CoV-2 test. Sequenced using an Illumina MiSeq. TCRdb reran the public reads through fastp at Q25 and MiXCR, keeping productive beta chains. Every entry covers one CDR3 protein and lists the most common genes and DNA from its rows. This sample comprises some 220,000 distinct CDR3 sequences, under 30% of them detected only once. Roughly 7% of the sample lies in the top ten. The material was a blood sample, obtained at baseline and on day 111 from a kidney transplant recipient. These receptors were obtained from a male patient between 25 and 40 years old who had COVID-19 and was a kidney transplant recipient. After a transplant, some T cells may be of graft donor origin.

About this clonotype itself: A single base separates this from a much larger clone, so it may be a read error. This chain uses TRBV6-4 with TRBJ1-1, with D unclear. V lost 10 bases and J 6 bases, leaving 9 bases between the germline ends. The CDR3 loop spans 10 amino acids. CDR1 is MRHNA, CDR2 SNTAGT, per germline. The CDR3 nucleotides are TGTGCCAACGAGGATCCTGAAGCTTTCTTT. Amino acids: CANEDPEAFF.

A note on this clonotype: A much larger clone differs from this one at a single base, so this may be a read error. The rearrangement uses TRBV3-1 and TRBJ2-5; D remains ambiguous. V lost 2 bases to trimming and J lost 4 bases, with 14 bases between them. The CDR3 is made up of 15 amino acids. Per germline, CDR1 LGHDT and CDR2 YNNKEL (reference sequence). CDR3 nucleotides: TGTGCCAGCAGCCAATTCCAAACCAACTCAGAGACCCAGTACTTC. Amino acids: CASSQFQTNSETQYF.

This clonotype was counted ten times or more. The gene calls are TRBV7-8 and TRBJ1-2; D remains ambiguous. The CDR3 contains 12 residues. Per germline, CDR1 SGHVS and CDR2 FQNEAQ. Trimming cost V 5 bases and J 8 bases, with 12 bases left between them. DNA for the CDR3: TGTGCCAGCAGCCCCAAAACAAGAGGCTACACCTTC. Translating it yields CASSPKTRGYTF.

A remark on this clonotype: A clone one base away is much larger, so this may be a read error. V gene TRBV6-4 combines with J gene TRBJ2-1, with 8 bases aligning to TRBD2. Germline CDR1 and CDR2: MRHNA and SNTAGT. The CDR3 has 15 residues. CDR3 sequence (DNA): TGTGCCAGGAGTGACGGGGGGGCGGGATACAATGAGCAGTTCTTC. Translation: CARSDGGAGYNEQFF.

The sample holds many counts of this clonotype. V is TRBV12-3 or TRBV12-4 and J is TRBJ1-5; no clear D. The CDR3 runs 14 residues. V lost 1 base, J lost 4 bases, and 8 bases lay in between. The CDR3 DNA is TGTGCCAGCAGTTTAGAGGACGGTAATCAGCCCCAGCATTTT. As protein: CASSLEDGNQPQHF.